This T cell receptor beta chain is from a study of blood T cells in healthy people across ages. Findings of the study overall: Higher diversity and more naive CD4+ cells were features of long-lived donors, compared to aged donors.

J was trimmed by 3 bases and V by 6 bases; bases with no gene match: 3. The CDR3 has 14 amino acids. Germline values: CDR1 MNHNY, CDR2 SVGAGI (reference sequence). The authors ran a second PCR of roughly 6 to 12 cycles using a sample-barcoded 5' primer and a J-beta primer mix. TCRdb re-called the 5' RACE reads through MiXCR, storing one row per CDR3 protein. The sample lists approximately 850,000 distinct CDR3 sequences; around 43% were seen once. Turning to this clonotype: Its antigen is not identified.

Material for sequencing was blood. The chain combines TRBV6-6 with TRBJ2-5, with 11 positions matching TRBD2. This sequence was found in a man between 60 and 75 years old in good health. The CDR3 DNA sequence: TGTGCCAGCAGGTTGACTAGCGGGGAAGAGACCCAGTACTTC. This codes for CASRLTSGEETQYF.